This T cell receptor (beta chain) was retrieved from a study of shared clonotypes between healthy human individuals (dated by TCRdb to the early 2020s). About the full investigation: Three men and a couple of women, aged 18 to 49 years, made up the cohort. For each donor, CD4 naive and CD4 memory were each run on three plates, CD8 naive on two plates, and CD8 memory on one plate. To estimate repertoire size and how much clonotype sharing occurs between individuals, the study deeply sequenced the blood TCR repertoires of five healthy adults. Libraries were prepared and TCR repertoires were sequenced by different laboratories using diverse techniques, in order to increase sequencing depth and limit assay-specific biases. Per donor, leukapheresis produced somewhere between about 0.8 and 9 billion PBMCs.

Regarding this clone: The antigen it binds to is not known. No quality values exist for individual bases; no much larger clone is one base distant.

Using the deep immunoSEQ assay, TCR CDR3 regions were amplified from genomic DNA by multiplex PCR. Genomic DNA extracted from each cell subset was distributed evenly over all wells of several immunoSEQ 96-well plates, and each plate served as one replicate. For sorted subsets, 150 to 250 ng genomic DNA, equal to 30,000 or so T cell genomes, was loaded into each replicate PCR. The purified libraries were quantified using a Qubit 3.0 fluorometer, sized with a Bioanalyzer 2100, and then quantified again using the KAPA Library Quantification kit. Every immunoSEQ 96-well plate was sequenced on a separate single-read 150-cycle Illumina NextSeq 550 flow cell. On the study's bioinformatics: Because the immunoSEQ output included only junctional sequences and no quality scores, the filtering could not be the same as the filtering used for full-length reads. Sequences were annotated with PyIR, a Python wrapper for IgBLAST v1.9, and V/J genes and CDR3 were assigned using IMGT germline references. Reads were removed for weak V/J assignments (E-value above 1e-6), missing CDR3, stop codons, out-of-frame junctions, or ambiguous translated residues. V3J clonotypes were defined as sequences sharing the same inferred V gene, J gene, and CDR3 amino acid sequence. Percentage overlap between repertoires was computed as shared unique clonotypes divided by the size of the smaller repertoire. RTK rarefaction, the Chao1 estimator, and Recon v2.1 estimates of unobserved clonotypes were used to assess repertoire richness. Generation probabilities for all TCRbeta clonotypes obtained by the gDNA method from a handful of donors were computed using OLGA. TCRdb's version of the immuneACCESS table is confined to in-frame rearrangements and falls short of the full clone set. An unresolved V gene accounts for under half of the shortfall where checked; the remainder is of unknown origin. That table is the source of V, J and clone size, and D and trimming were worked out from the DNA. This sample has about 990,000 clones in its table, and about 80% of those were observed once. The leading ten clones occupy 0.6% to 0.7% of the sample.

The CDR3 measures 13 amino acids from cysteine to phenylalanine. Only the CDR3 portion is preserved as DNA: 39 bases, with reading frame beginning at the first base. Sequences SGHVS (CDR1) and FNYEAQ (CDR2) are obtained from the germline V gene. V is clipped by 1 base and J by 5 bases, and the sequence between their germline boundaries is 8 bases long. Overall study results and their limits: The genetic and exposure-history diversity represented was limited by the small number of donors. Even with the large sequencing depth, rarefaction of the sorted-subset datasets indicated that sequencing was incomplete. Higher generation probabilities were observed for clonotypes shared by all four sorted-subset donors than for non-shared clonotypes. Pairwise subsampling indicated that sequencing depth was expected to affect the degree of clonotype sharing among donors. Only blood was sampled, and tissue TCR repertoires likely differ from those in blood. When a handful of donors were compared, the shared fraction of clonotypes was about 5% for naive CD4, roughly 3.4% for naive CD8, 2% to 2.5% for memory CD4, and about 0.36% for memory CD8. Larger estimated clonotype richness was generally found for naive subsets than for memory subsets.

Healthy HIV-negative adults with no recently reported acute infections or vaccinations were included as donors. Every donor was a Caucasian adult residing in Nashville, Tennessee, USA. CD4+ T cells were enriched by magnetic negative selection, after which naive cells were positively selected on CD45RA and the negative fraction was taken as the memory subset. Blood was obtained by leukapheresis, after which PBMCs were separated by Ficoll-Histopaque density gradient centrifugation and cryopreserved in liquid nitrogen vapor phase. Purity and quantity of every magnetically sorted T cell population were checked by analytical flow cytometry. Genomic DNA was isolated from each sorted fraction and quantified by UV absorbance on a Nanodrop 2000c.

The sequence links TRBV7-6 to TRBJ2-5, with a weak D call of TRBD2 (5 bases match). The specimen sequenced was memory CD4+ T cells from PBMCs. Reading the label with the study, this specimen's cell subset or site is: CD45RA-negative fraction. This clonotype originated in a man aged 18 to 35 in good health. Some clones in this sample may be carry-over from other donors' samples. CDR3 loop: CASSLGGGETQYF. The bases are TGTGCCAGCAGCTTAGGAGGCGGGGAGACCCAGTACTTC.